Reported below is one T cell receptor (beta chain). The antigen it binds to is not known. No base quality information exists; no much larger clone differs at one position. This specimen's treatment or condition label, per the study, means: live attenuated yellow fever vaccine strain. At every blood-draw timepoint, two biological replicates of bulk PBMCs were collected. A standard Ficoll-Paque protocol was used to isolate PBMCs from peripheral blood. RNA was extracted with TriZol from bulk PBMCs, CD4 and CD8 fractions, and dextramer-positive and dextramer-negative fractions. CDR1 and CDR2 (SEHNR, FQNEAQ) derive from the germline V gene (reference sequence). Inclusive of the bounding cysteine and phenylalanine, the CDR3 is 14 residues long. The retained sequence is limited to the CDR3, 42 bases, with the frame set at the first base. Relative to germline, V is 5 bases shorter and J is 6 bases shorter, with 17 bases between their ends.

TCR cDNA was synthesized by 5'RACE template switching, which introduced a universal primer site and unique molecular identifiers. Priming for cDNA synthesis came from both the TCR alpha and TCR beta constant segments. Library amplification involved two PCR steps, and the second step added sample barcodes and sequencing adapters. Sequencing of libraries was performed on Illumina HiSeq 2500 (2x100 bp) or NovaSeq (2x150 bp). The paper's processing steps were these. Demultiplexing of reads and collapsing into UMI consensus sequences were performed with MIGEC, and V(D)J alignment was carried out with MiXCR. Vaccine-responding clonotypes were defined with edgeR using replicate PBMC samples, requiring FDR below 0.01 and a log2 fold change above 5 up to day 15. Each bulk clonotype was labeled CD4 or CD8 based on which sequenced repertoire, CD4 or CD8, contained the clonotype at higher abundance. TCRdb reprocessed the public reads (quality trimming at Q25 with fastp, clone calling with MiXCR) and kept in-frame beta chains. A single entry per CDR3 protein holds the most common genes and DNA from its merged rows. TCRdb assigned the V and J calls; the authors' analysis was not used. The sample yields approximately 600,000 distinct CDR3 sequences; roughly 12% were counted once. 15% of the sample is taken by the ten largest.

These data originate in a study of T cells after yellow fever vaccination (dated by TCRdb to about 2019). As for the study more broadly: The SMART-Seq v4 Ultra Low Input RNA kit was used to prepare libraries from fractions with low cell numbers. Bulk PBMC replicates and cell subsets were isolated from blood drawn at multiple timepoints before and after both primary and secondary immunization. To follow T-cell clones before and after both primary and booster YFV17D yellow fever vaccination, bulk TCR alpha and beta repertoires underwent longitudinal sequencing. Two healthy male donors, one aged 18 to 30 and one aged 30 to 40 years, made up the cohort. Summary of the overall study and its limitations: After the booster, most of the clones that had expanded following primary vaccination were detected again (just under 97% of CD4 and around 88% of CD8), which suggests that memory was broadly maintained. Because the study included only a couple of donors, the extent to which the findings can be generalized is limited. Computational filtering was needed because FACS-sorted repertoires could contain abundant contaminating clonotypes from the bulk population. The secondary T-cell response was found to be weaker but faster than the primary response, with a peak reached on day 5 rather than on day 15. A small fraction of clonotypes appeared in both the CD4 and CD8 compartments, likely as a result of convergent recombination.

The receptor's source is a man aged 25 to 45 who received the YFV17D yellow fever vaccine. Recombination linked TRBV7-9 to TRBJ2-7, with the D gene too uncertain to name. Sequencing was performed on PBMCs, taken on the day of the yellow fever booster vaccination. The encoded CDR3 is CASSRRNPPFEQYF. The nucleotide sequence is TGTGCCAGCAGCCGACGGAACCCCCCGTTCGAGCAGTACTTC.